Presented here are 29 T cell receptor beta chains from one specimen sequenced in a study of blood T cells in healthy people across ages. A second PCR, run for roughly 7 to 12 cycles, used a sample-barcoded 5' primer plus a J-beta primer mix. MiXCR, applied by TCRdb to the 5' RACE reads, yields one record per CDR3 protein. The sample carries about 760,000 distinct CDR3 sequences, just under 25% recorded once. These data were also filed under a second study, of T cells of mothers and their children.

Sequencing was performed on blood. These receptors all come from a boy aged 5-17 years in good health.

Only a few counts were recorded for this clonotype. This chain joins TRBV6-6 and TRBJ1-1; D remains ambiguous. Trimming removed 2 bases from V and 2 bases from J, with 9 bases in between. The V gene's germline CDR1 is MNHNY and CDR2 SVGAGI (reference sequence). The CDR3 totals 14 residues. The CDR3 sequence: CASSYGRLNTEAFF. The CDR3, as DNA: TGTGCCAGCAGTTACGGGCGGTTAAACACTGAAGCTTTCTTT.

This clonotype has only a few counts. The chain uses TRBV4-1 and TRBJ2-7; D is undetermined. Trimming took off 1 base at V and 6 bases at J, with 10 bases between the two ends. CDR1 is MGHRA, CDR2 YSYEKL, per germline. CDR3 length equals 13 residues. The CDR3 protein is CASSQVPPIEQYF. The CDR3 nucleotides are TGCGCCAGCAGCCAAGTTCCCCCGATCGAGCAGTACTTC.

To note about this clonotype: In this CDR3 the conserved last residue, phenylalanine or tryptophan, is missing, so a read error is likely. This chain uses TRBV29-1 with TRBJ2-1; D call uncertain. CDR1 is SQVTM, CDR2 ANQGSEA, per germline. V lost 7 bases, J lost 4 bases, and 17 bases lay in between. The CDR3 runs 14 residues. The CDR3 loop reads CSATGLSQYNEQFL. DNA for the CDR3: TGCAGCGCCACCGGGCTTAGCCAGTACAATGAGCAGTTCCTC.

The genes are TRBV12-3 or TRBV12-4 and TRBJ2-2; TRBD1 matches 8 bases. The CDR3 loop spans 14 amino acids. The ends lost 3 bases at V and 8 bases at J; junction bases unmatched: 5. CDR3 coding DNA: TGTGCCAGCAGTTTCCCAGGGGGCTTAGGGGAGCTGTTTTTT. Amino acid sequence: CASSFPGGLGELFF.

As regards this clonotype: The DNA is left out, because the CDR3 cannot be placed on it with certainty; the CDR3 is given as TCRdb lists it. The chain joins TRBV7-5 to TRBJ1-5. TRBV7-5 is designated a pseudogene. Inclusive of both ends, the CDR3 amounts to 16 amino acids. CDR3 protein: CISVPEASHRNQPQHF.

This clonotype was picked up a small number of times. V usage is TRBV6-2 or TRBV6-3 and J usage is TRBJ2-1, with TRBD2 as a possible D gene (5 bases). The ends were cut back, 8 bases at V and 0 bases at J, with 5 bases in the middle. Germline V gene sequence: CDR1 MNHEY, CDR2 SVGEGT. The CDR3 loop spans 12 amino acids. CDR3 sequence: CASGSSYNEQFF. The CDR3 DNA is TGTGCCAGCGGGAGCTCCTACAATGAGCAGTTCTTC.

Only a few counts were recorded for this clonotype. The V gene is TRBV28, the J gene TRBJ1-3, with D tentatively TRBD1 (6 bases). V was trimmed by 3 bases and J by 0 bases, leaving 12 bases between them. There are 16 residues in the CDR3. Germline V gene lookup returns CDR1 MDHEN and CDR2 SYDVKM. The CDR3 here is CASSLGGLFSGNTIYF. The CDR3 DNA reads as TGTGCCAGCAGTTTGGGGGGGCTGTTCTCTGGAAACACCATATATTTT.

The chain couples TRBV12-3 or TRBV12-4 to TRBJ2-7, with TRBD2 identical over 14 bases. This CDR3 is built from 15 residues. J lost 5 bases, V lost 5 bases, and 5 bases had no gene match. The DNA of the CDR3 is TGTGCCAGCAGTAGGACTAGCGGGGGGTCCCACGAGCAGTACTTC. Amino acids: CASSRTSGGSHEQYF.

The genes are TRBV6-6 and TRBJ2-5; no clear D gene. The ends were cut back, 8 bases at V and 5 bases at J, with 9 bases in the middle. Germline assignment: CDR1 MNHNY and CDR2 SVGAGI (reference sequence). The CDR3 runs 11 residues. CDR3 sequence reads: CASGRFETQYF. The CDR3 DNA is TGTGCCAGCGGACGTTTTGAGACCCAGTACTTC.

The rearrangement uses TRBV3-1 and TRBJ1-1; weak D call: TRBD1 (6 bases). This CDR3 contains 15 residues. Germline assignment: CDR1 LGHDT and CDR2 YNNKEL (reference sequence). V gave up 2 bases and J gave up 12 bases, with 22 bases separating them. CDR3 in DNA: TGTGCCAGCAGCCAACGTGGACAGCACCATATCGACCCTTTCTTT. Its protein product is CASSQRGQHHIDPFF.

The genes are TRBV4-2 and TRBJ2-7, with 12 bases fitting TRBD1. This CDR3 is 16 amino acids long. Germline values: CDR1 LGHNA, CDR2 YNFKEQ. Trimming at V came to 0 bases and at J to 7 bases, leaving 7 bases not matched to a gene. CDR3 region: CASSQEPGTGGWEQYF. The CDR3 bases are TGTGCCAGCAGCCAAGAACCCGGGACAGGGGGCTGGGAGCAGTACTTC.

This clonotype has a handful of counts. The chain carries TRBV28 and TRBJ2-5; D perhaps matches TRBD1 (6 bases). From germline, CDR1 is MDHEN and CDR2 SYDVKM. Trimming took off 6 bases at V and 7 bases at J, with 15 bases between the two ends. This CDR3 has 13 residues. The CDR3 loop reads CASRPTGFGTQYF. Here the CDR3 DNA reads TGTGCCAGCAGACCTACAGGGTTCGGGACCCAGTACTTC.

This clonotype was detected a few times. The chain joins TRBV27 to TRBJ2-7; unclear D gene. The CDR3 contains 16 residues. Deletions cut 5 bases from V and 7 bases from J, with 24 bases between. Per the germline V gene, CDR1 is MNHEY and CDR2 is SMNVEV (reference sequence). Here the CDR3 DNA reads TGTGCCAGCAGTCCCTCGGCCAGACAAGGGCTCTGGGAGCAGTACTTC. Translating gives CASSPSARQGLWEQYF.

This clonotype was seen a handful of times. The rearrangement links TRBV3-1 to TRBJ2-1; 8 bases align to TRBD2. V lost 4 bases, J lost 5 bases, and 4 bases stayed unmatched. Germline-derived CDR1 and CDR2 are LGHDT and YNNKEL (reference sequence). This CDR3 region has 14 residues. Here the CDR3 reads CASSLGLENNEQFF. CDR3 nucleotides: TGTGCCAGCAGCCTGGGACTAGAGAACAATGAGCAGTTCTTC.

The chain employs TRBV5-1 and TRBJ2-1, with 10 positions matching TRBD1. The germline V gene encodes CDR1 SGHRS and CDR2 YFSETQ. The CDR3 covers 14 residues. Losses at the gene ends were 4 bases for V and 14 bases for J; bases not matched to a gene: 12. CDR3 sequence (DNA): TGCGCCAGCAGCGGTCCCGGGACAGGGGAGTTAGAGTTCTTC. This encodes CASSGPGTGELEFF.

About this clonotype: The missing conserved phenylalanine or tryptophan at the end of this CDR3 makes a read error likely. This chain links TRBV27 with TRBJ1-2, with D uncertain. The CDR3 has 12 residues. Trimming stripped 4 bases from V and 2 bases from J, with 5 bases between. Looked up from germline, CDR1 is MNHEY and CDR2 is SMNVEV (reference sequence). The CDR3 bases are TGTGCCAGCAGTTCTGGAAACTATGGCTACACCCTC. Protein sequence: CASSSGNYGYTL.

This clonotype was seen only a few times. The chain is built from TRBV24-1 and TRBJ2-2, with D possibly TRBD1 on 6 matching bases. V was shortened by 3 bases and J by 5 bases, with 12 bases between the two germline ends. Germline CDR1 KGHDR, CDR2 SFDVKD. The CDR3 sequence is 15 residues long. CDR3 in amino acids: CATSDPRQATGELFF. CDR3 coding DNA: TGTGCCACCAGTGATCCCCGACAGGCAACCGGGGAGCTGTTTTTT.

The chain carries TRBV6-6 and TRBJ1-5; no reliable D call. In germline, CDR1 is MNHNY, CDR2 SVGAGI (reference sequence). V lost 2 bases and J 1 base, leaving 3 bases between the germline ends. CDR3 length: 13 residues. The CDR3 here is CASSYESNQPQHF. In DNA, the CDR3 is TGTGCCAGCAGTTACGAGAGCAATCAGCCCCAGCATTTT.

The chain combines TRBV29-1 with TRBJ2-7; 15 nucleotides match TRBD2. The length of the CDR3 is 18 residues. Germline V lookup: CDR1 SQVTM, CDR2 ANQGSEA. V trimming: 0 bases; J trimming: 4 bases; junction bases outside the gene matches: 10. Here the CDR3 reads CSVEEDGLAGGIGYEQYF. The CDR3 nucleotides are TGCAGCGTTGAAGAAGATGGACTAGCGGGAGGGATCGGGTACGAGCAGTACTTC.

The V and J genes are TRBV4-1 and TRBJ2-5; tentative D call: TRBD2 (6 bases). The V gene lost 2 bases and the J gene lost 3 bases, with 16 bases spanning the gap. Looked up from germline, CDR1 is MGHRA and CDR2 is YSYEKL. The CDR3 covers 16 residues. CDR3 sequence (DNA): TGCGCCAGCAGCCAAATCGATACGGGACTGGAAGAGACCCAGTACTTC. Its protein is CASSQIDTGLEETQYF.

This clonotype appeared a few times. V usage is TRBV5-1 and J usage is TRBJ2-7; D not resolved. The CDR3 sequence is 15 residues long. Germline V gives CDR1 SGHRS, CDR2 YFSETQ. With 6 bases removed from V and 2 bases from J, the gap between germline ends came to 18 bases. CDR3 residues: CASTLEASSAYEQYF. The CDR3 DNA reads TGCGCCAGCACCTTAGAAGCATCGTCGGCCTACGAGCAGTACTTC. Using reference TRBV5-1 and TRBJ2-7 for the parts outside the CDR3, the full variable domain is KAGVTQTPRYLIKTRGQQVTLSCSPISGHRSVSWYQQTPGQGLQFLFEYFSETQRNKGNFPGRFSGRQFSNSRSEMNVSTLELGDSALYLCASTLEASSAYEQYFGPGTRLTVT.

The chain links TRBV20-1 to TRBJ1-5; 9 positions match TRBD1. CDR1 is DFQATT and CDR2 is SNEGSKA in the germline V gene (reference sequence). The CDR3 extends over 17 amino acids. The trim removed 3 bases at V and 4 bases at J, leaving 13 bases unmatched. The chain's CDR3 is CSAREDPGDRVNQPQHF. The CDR3 DNA sequence: TGCAGTGCTAGGGAAGATCCCGGGGACAGGGTGAATCAGCCCCAGCATTTT.

The chain combines TRBV7-9 with TRBJ1-3; the D gene is possibly TRBD1 (5 bases). Germline CDR1 SEHNR, CDR2 FQNEAQ (reference sequence). The V gene lost 2 bases and the J gene lost 6 bases, with 8 bases spanning the gap. This CDR3 has 13 amino acids. The CDR3 coding sequence is TGTGCCAGCAGCTTAAGAGGACAAAACACCATATATTTT. It yields the protein CASSLRGQNTIYF.

This clonotype was detected a few times. The rearrangement links TRBV20-1 to TRBJ1-1; D uncertain. The CDR3 contains 13 residues. Germline V gene lookup returns CDR1 DFQATT and CDR2 SNEGSKA (reference sequence). V shed 4 bases and J shed 6 bases, with 15 bases lying between them. As DNA, the CDR3 is TGCAGTGCTACCCCGAGGAGGGAGGCTGAAGCTTTCTTT. Protein product: CSATPRREAEAFF.

This clonotype was seen a handful of times. The chain employs TRBV7-3 and TRBJ2-7; D unresolved. Germline CDR1 reads SGHTA; CDR2 reads FQGTGA. The V gene lost 4 bases and the J gene lost 5 bases, with 15 bases spanning the gap. CDR3 length: 14 amino acids. In DNA, the CDR3 is TGTGCCAGCAGCTCCGGCTCGGAAATCCACGAGCAGTACTTC. Its protein is CASSSGSEIHEQYF.

There are a few counts of this clonotype. The genes are TRBV18 and TRBJ2-1; 11 positions match TRBD2. Germline values: CDR1 KGHSH, CDR2 LQKENI. V was pared by 3 bases and J by 6 bases, with 4 bases of the junction left unmatched. The CDR3 extends over 15 amino acids. The chain's CDR3 is CASSPPSGGTNEQFF. DNA for the CDR3: TGTGCCAGCTCACCGCCTAGCGGGGGGACCAATGAGCAGTTCTTC.

The V and J genes are TRBV11-2 and TRBJ2-5, with 9 bases fitting TRBD2. The V gene end was trimmed by 1 base and the J gene end by 9 bases; junction bases not matched to a gene: 12. CDR1 is SGHAT and CDR2 is FQNNGV in the germline V gene. This CDR3 contains 16 residues. The CDR3 spells CASSLGHAGGREAQYF. In DNA form, the CDR3 reads TGTGCCAGCAGCTTAGGACACGCGGGGGGGCGTGAGGCCCAGTACTTC. Drawing the rest from reference TRBV11-2 and TRBJ2-5, the complete variable domain is EAGVAQSPRYKIIEKRQSVAFWCNPISGHATLYWYQQILGQGPKLLIQFQNNGVVDDSQLPKDRFSAERLKGVDSTLKIQPAKLEDSAVYLCASSLGHAGGREAQYFGPGTRLLVL.

This chain uses TRBV12-3 or TRBV12-4 with TRBJ2-3; D ambiguous. The CDR3 covers 14 residues. V was clipped by 2 bases and J by 6 bases, with 12 bases between them. CDR3 nucleotide sequence: TGTGCCAGCAGTTTAAACGTGGTAACGGATACGCAGTATTTT. This sequence encodes CASSLNVVTDTQYF.

The chain recombines TRBV4-1 with TRBJ2-5; possibly TRBD2 for D (7 bases). The germline V and J ends were trimmed by 1 base and 2 bases, with 14 bases remaining between them. CDR1 is MGHRA, CDR2 YSYEKL, per germline. The CDR3 spans 16 residues. CDR3 amino acids: CASSQGNGGLQETQYF. In DNA, the CDR3 is TGCGCCAGCAGCCAAGGCAACGGGGGGCTTCAAGAGACCCAGTACTTC.